The clone carrying this T cell receptor beta chain was seen only a few times. Its antigen is as yet unknown. Total RNA amounts of at least 6 micrograms were extracted per sample. Primed by a sample-barcoded 5' primer and a J-beta primer mix, a second PCR proceeded for about 7 to 11 cycles. TCRdb ran MiXCR on the 5' RACE reads and lists one entry per CDR3 protein. Altogether approximately 850,000 distinct CDR3 sequences are present, roughly 60% being singletons, with the ten largest covering roughly 22%. The V end lost 3 bases, the J end lost 0 bases, and 14 bases lay between the germline ends. The CDR3 is made up of 17 amino acids. The V gene's germline CDR1 is SGHTA and CDR2 FQGNSA. The data stem from a study of blood T cells in healthy people across ages. Study observations and caveats: The study regarded diversity estimates from one million T cells as underestimates.

This sequence joins TRBV7-2 and TRBJ1-4; a weak D match, TRBD1 (6 bases). The TCR sequence derives from a man aged 30 to 39 in good health. The sequencing sample was made of blood. The DNA of the CDR3 is TGTGCCAGCAGCTTTTCCGGACAGAGAGCAACTAATGAAAAACTGTTTTTT. Its protein is CASSFSGQRATNEKLFF. Full variable domain (missing parts from reference TRBV7-2 and TRBJ1-4): GAGVSQSPSNKVTEKGKDVELRCDPISGHTALYWYRQSLGQGLEFLIYFQGNSAPDKSGLPSDRFSAERTGGSVSTLTIQRTQQEDSAVYLCASSFSGQRATNEKLFFGSGTQLSVL.